The following is a TCR beta chain sequence with its context. This table comes from immunoSEQ multiplex PCR, and its TCRdb copy is limited to in-frame clones, with some not included. The table has some 40,000 clones, 85% to 90% seen once. Per germline, CDR1 SGHTA and CDR2 FQGNSA. V gave up 3 bases and J gave up 3 bases; unmatched junction bases: 2. This CDR3 is built from 15 residues. This record belongs to a study of OX40 agonist ivuxolimab in advanced cancers. The sequencing here drew on CD4+ or CD8+ T cells sorted from blood, taken in a trial of the OX40 agonist ivuxolimab. This receptor was taken from an adult with an advanced solid tumor such as melanoma, head and neck, liver or kidney cancer. This chain joins TRBV7-2 and TRBJ2-7, with 13 bases identical to TRBD2. This chain's CDR3 is CASSLTSGGFYEQYF. DNA for the CDR3: TGTGCCAGCAGCTTGACTAGCGGGGGGTTCTACGAGCAGTACTTC. Supplemented by reference TRBV7-2 and TRBJ2-7, the full variable domain reads GAGVSQSPSNKVTEKGKDVELRCDPISGHTALYWYRQSLGQGLEFLIYFQGNSAPDKSGLPSDRFSAERTGGSVSTLTIQRTQQEDSAVYLCASSLTSGGFYEQYFGPGTRLTVT.